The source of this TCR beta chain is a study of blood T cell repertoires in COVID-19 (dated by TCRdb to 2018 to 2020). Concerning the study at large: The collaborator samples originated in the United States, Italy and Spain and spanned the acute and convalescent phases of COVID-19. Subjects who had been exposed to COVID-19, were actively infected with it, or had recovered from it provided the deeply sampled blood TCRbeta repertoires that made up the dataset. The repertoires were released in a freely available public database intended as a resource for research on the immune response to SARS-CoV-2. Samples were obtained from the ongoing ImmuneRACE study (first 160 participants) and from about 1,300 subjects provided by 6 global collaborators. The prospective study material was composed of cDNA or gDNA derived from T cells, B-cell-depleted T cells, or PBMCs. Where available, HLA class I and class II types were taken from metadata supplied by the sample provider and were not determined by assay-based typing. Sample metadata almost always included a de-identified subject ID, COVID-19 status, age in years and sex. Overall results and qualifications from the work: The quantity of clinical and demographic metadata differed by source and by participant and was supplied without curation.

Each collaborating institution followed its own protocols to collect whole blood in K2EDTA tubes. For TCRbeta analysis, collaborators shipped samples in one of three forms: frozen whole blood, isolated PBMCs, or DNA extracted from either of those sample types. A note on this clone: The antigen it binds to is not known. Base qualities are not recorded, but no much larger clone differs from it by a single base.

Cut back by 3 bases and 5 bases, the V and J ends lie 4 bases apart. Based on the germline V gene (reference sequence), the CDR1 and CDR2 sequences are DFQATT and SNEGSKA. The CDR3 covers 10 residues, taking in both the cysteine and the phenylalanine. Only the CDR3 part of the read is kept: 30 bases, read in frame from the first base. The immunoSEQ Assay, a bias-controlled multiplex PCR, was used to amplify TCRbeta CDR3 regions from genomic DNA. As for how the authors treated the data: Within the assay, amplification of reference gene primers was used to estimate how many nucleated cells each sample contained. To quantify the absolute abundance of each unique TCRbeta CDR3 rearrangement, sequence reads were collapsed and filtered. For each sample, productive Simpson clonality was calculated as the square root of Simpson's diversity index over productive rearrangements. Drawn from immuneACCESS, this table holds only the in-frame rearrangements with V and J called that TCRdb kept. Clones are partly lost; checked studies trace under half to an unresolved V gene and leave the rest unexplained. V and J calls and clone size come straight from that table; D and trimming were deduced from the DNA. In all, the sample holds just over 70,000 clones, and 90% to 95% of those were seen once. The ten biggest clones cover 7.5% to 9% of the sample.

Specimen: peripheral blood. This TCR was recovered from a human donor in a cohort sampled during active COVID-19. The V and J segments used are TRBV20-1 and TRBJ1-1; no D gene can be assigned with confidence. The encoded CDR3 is CSASRTEAFF. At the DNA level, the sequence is TGCAGTGCTAGTCGGACTGAAGCTTTCTTT.